A selection of T cell receptor beta chains follows, all from one sample in a study of neurological immune-mediated disorders. TCRdb re-called the 5' RACE reads with MiXCR, one entry per CDR3 protein. The profile shows about 38,000 distinct CDR3 sequences, around 10% of them singletons. The sample taken for sequencing was PBMCs. These receptors were collected from a man aged 55-75 years with HTLV-1-associated myelopathy (HAM/TSP). Each CDR3 is given with its conserved first and last residue. A D gene is named only where the DNA matches it firmly. A clone size is listed for some rows: how often the clone was seen (once, few, many), or a class if it is expanded.

TRBV20-1,15,NA,TRBJ2-1,many,TGCAGTGCTCGGGCGGCCCACGGGGCTTACAATGAGCAGTTCTTC,CSARAAHGAYNEQFF
TRBV7-8,13,NA,TRBJ2-5,many,TGTGCCAGCAGCTTAGGCTTCCGAGAGACCCAGTACTTC,CASSLGFRETQYF
TRBV6-5,15,TRBD1,TRBJ2-7,many,TGTGCCAGCAGTTACGGACAGGGGGCGAGGAACGAGCAGTACTTC,CASSYGQGARNEQYF
TRBV7-8,20,TRBD2,TRBJ2-3,many,TGTGCCAGCAGCATTTTCCACGGGACTAGCGGGAGAAGGGACACAGATACGCAGTATTTT,CASSIFHGTSGRRDTDTQYF
TRBV5-1,13,NA,TRBJ2-1,NA,TGCGCCAGCAGCTCCGGGACATCCGCTGAGCAGTTCTTC,CASSSGTSAEQFF
TRBV2,13,NA,TRBJ1-5,few,TGTGCCAGCAGGGAACAGATCAATCAGCCCCAGCATTTT,CASREQINQPQHF
TRBV5-1,14,TRBD2,TRBJ2-5,many,TGCGCCAGCAGCTTGGGGGCGGGAGCAGAGACCCAGTACTTC,CASSLGAGAETQYF
TRBV2,14,TRBD1,TRBJ1-2,many,TGTGCCAGCAACCCACCAGGGGGCCTTTTTGGCTACACCTTC,CASNPPGGLFGYTF
TRBV25-1,13,NA,TRBJ2-7,many,TGTGCCAGCAGTGCAACTCTAGGAGGCGAGCAGTACTTC,CASSATLGGEQYF
TRBV5-1,14,TRBD1,TRBJ2-5,many,TGCGCCAGCAGCCGGGACAGCACCCAAGAGACCCAGTACTTC,CASSRDSTQETQYF
TRBV25-1,17,NA,TRBJ2-1,many,TGTGCCAGCAGTGCCACGCCAGGTTTTAGCTCCTACAATGAGCAGTTCTTC,CASSATPGFSSYNEQFF
TRBV7-8,16,NA,TRBJ2-3,NA,TGTGCCAGCAGCCGCCCCAGGGGCCGGGGCACAGATACGCAGTATTTT,CASSRPRGRGTDTQYF
TRBV20-1,12,NA,TRBJ2-7,many,TGCAGTGCTAGCCGGGGGTCCTACGAGCAGTACTTC,CSASRGSYEQYF
TRBV2,18,NA,TRBJ1-1,few,TGTGCCAGCAGTGTAAAGTTGACGGCAGGGGAGTTTAGCACTGAAGCTTTCTTT,CASSVKLTAGEFSTEAFF
TRBV20-1,14,NA,TRBJ1-2,many,TGCAGTGCTAGAGACCCGGAAGAGGTGGAGGGCTACACCTTC,CSARDPEEVEGYTF
TRBV20-1,12,NA,TRBJ2-2,NA,TGCAGTTCTAGCAGATCAGCCGGGGAGCTGTTTTTT,CSSSRSAGELFF
TRBV5-1,19,TRBD1,TRBJ2-6,many,TGCGCCAGCAGCTGGGGGACAGGGGGCTCCCTCTCTGGGGCCAACGTCCTGACTTTC,CASSWGTGGSLSGANVLTF
TRBV5-6,15,NA,TRBJ1-2,many,TGTGCCAGCAGCTTGGGTCCGCTATCTAACTATGGCTACACCTTC,CASSLGPLSNYGYTF
TRBV29-1,13,NA,TRBJ1-2,many,TGCAGCGCCAGACGGGACCAGGGCTATGGCTACACCTTC,CSARRDQGYGYTF
TRBV20-1,15,TRBD2,TRBJ2-5,medium-sized,TGCAGTGCTAGAGATCCCCTAGCGGGTCAAGAGACCCAGTACTTC,CSARDPLAGQETQYF
TRBV5-1,15,NA,TRBJ1-1,many,TGCGCCAGCAGCTTGAAGGGAGCTCCCGGTGCTGAAGCTTTCTTT,CASSLKGAPGAEAFF
TRBV7-8,14,TRBD1,TRBJ2-7,NA,TGTGCCATCAGCCTCCGGGACAGGGTGAGCGAGCAGTACTTC,CAISLRDRVSEQYF
TRBV7-2,16,NA,TRBJ2-2,many,TGTGCCAGCAGCCCCAGGGGAGGGCCCGTCACCGGGGAGCTGTTTTTT,CASSPRGGPVTGELFF
TRBV12-3/TRBV12-4,13,NA,TRBJ2-7,many,TGTGCCAGCAGTCTAGAGGCAGGAGGCGAGCAGTACTTC,CASSLEAGGEQYF
TRBV4-2,15,NA,TRBJ2-3,many,TGTGCCAGCAGCCAAGATCTGCAACAGGGAGATACGCAGTATTTT,CASSQDLQQGDTQYF
TRBV20-1,13,NA,TRBJ1-5,many,TGCAGTGCTAGGCTTGGGGGCAATCAGCCCCAGCATTTT,CSARLGGNQPQHF
TRBV28,18,TRBD2,TRBJ2-3,once,TGTGCCAACAGCCAGGACCCGGGACTAGCGGGGGGCACGGATACGCAGTATTTT,CANSQDPGLAGGTDTQYF
TRBV6-5,15,NA,TRBJ2-5,many,TGTGCCAGCAGTTACGCCGGACAGATAGTAGAGACCCAGTACTTC,CASSYAGQIVETQYF
TRBV27,15,NA,TRBJ1-5,many,TGTGCCAGCAGTTTATCCGGGGTTAGCAATCAGCCCCAGCATTTT,CASSLSGVSNQPQHF
TRBV5-1,11,NA,TRBJ2-5,NA,TGCGCCAGCTTGACTCAGGAGACCCAGTACTTC,CASLTQETQYF
TRBV11-2,14,TRBD1,TRBJ2-7,NA,TGTGCCAGCAGCGGCCGGGACAGGGTCCACGAGCAGTACTTC,CASSGRDRVHEQYF
TRBV9,18,TRBD2,TRBJ2-5,many,TGTGCCAGCAGCCGCGGGACTAGGCTGACAGCGCCCCAAGAGACCCAGTACTTC,CASSRGTRLTAPQETQYF
TRBV28,14,TRBD1,TRBJ2-3,many,TGTGCCAGCAGCGGGACAGTCGGGGCAGATACGCAGTATTTT,CASSGTVGADTQYF
TRBV20-1,18,TRBD2,TRBJ2-3,many,TGCAGTGCTAGGGGGCTTAAATCAAGCGGGATGAGCACAGATACGCAGTATTTT,CSARGLKSSGMSTDTQYF
TRBV14,18,TRBD2,TRBJ2-4,many,TGTGCCAGCAGCCAAGAAATTGGCGGGAGGGCCGCCAAAAACATTCAGTACTTC,CASSQEIGGRAAKNIQYF
TRBV5-1,20,TRBD2,TRBJ2-4,many,TGCGCCAGCAGCTTGTTAGCGGGAATCCATGGACAGCGCGCCAAAAACATTCAGTACTTC,CASSLLAGIHGQRAKNIQYF
TRBV18,14,NA,TRBJ2-5,few,TGTGCCAGCTCACCCCCGGCACTCCAAGAGACCCAGTACTTC,CASSPPALQETQYF
TRBV18,14,NA,TRBJ1-1,NA,TGTGCCAGCTCACCAAAGCCCAAGAACACTGAAGCTTTCTTT,CASSPKPKNTEAFF
TRBV20-1,14,TRBD2,TRBJ2-2,many,TGCAGTGCCGCGACTAGCGGGAGCCCCGGGGAGCTGTTTTTT,CSAATSGSPGELFF
TRBV6-6,15,NA,TRBJ2-7,many,TGTGCCAGCAGGGAAACAGGGCGGTCCTCCTACGAGCAGTACTTC,CASRETGRSSYEQYF
TRBV7-2,16,TRBD2,TRBJ2-1,NA,TGTGCCAGCAGCTCTCAGTCTAGCGGAGCCTACAATGAGCAGTTCTTC,CASSSQSSGAYNEQFF
TRBV2,16,TRBD1,TRBJ2-6,many,TGTGCCAGCAGTGGGACAGGGGATAGTGGGGCCAACGTCCTGACTTTC,CASSGTGDSGANVLTF
TRBV5-1,15,TRBD1,TRBJ1-4,many,TGCGCCAGCAGCCCCCGGGACAGGGCTAATGAAAAACTGTTTTTT,CASSPRDRANEKLFF
TRBV20-1,17,TRBD2,TRBJ2-4,many,TGCAGTGCTAGTGACGCCGCCAGTAGCGGGAGATATAACATTCAGTACTTC,CSASDAASSGRYNIQYF